This T cell receptor beta chain was identified during a study of vaccination effects on CD4 cells after COVID-19. Study-level points and caveats: Clonal contraction was marked in infection- and vaccine-induced clones late after vaccination.

The protocol was immunoSEQ multiplex PCR, while the TCRdb copy is restricted to in-frame clones and leaves out a portion. The repertoire holds about 73,000 clones, with about four fifths as singletons. Details on this clone: The antigen remains undetermined.

Within the ViraFEST assay, antigen-specific CD4+ T cells underwent expansion with viral peptide pools prior to sequencing. With nine to eleven days of culture completed, CD4+ T cells were isolated. Vaccine recipients, nucleocapsid antibody negative, had no prior SARS-CoV-2 infection. For each well, two million PBMC were cultured with roughly 9.2 IU/ml IL-2 and roughly 9.8 ug/ml peptides. Each culture had half its medium swapped for IL-2 medium on days 3 and 7. Germline V gene data show CDR1 as SGHTA and CDR2 as FQGNSA. The CDR3 is 16 residues long. Trimming took off 2 bases at V and 3 bases at J, with 14 bases between the two ends.

The receptor comes from a human donor who received a COVID-19 vaccine. The chain couples TRBV7-2 to TRBJ1-5; a possible D gene is TRBD1 (6 bases). Sequencing was performed on CD4+ T cells from PBMCs cultured with HCoV-NL63 spike peptides, taken before COVID-19 vaccination. CDR3 amino acids: CASSLLARGNNQPQHF. CDR3 bases: TGTGCCAGCAGCTTACTGGCCAGGGGAAACAATCAGCCCCAGCATTTT.